The 24 T cell receptor beta chains in this list originate from one sample, sequenced in a study of OX40 agonist ivuxolimab in advanced cancers. The library was obtained by the immunoSEQ multiplex PCR assay. In TCRdb, the immuneACCESS table is reduced to in-frame sequences with V and J assigned. These tables do not hold every clone; where another copy was compared, an unresolved V gene accounts for under half, and the others remain unexplained. The sample includes about 18,000 clones, with about 70% observed a single time. Of the sample, roughly 15% falls within the top ten clones. The source material was CD4+ or CD8+ T cells sorted from blood, sampled in a trial of the OX40 agonist ivuxolimab. These receptors were obtained from an adult with an advanced solid tumor such as melanoma, head and neck, liver or kidney cancer.

The chain uses TRBV4-3 and TRBJ1-1; TRBD1 might be the D (5 bases). CDR1 is LGHNA, CDR2 YSLEER, per germline. The CDR3 consists of 15 residues. The ends were cut back, 1 base at V and 6 bases at J, with 15 bases in the middle. This CDR3 reads CASSQGGRAAAEAFF. Here the CDR3 DNA reads TGCGCCAGCAGCCAAGGCGGCAGGGCAGCCGCTGAAGCTTTCTTT.

The genes are TRBV9 and TRBJ2-7; 9 positions match TRBD2. V shed 4 bases and J 3 bases; nucleotides not matched to a gene: 8. This CDR3 has 15 amino acids. The germline CDR1 and CDR2 sequences are SGDLS and YYNGEE. The CDR3 region is CASSPGSGSLYEQYF. CDR3 DNA sequence: TGTGCCAGCAGCCCTGGTAGCGGGAGTCTCTACGAGCAGTACTTC.

For the CDR3, the DNA is TGTGCCAGCAGCCCGAGACTAGCGGGGTTTTACGAGCAGTACTTC. Its protein product is CASSPRLAGFYEQYF. The rearrangement uses TRBV28 and TRBJ2-7; 11 bases line up with TRBD2. V was clipped by 6 bases and J by 4 bases; unmatched bases: 8. The CDR3 totals 15 residues. Germline CDR1 reads MDHEN; CDR2 reads SYDVKM.

This chain connects TRBV11-2 to TRBJ1-1; 7 bases agree with TRBD1. Germline lookup yields CDR1 SGHAT and CDR2 FQNNGV. V was clipped by 4 bases and J by 5 bases; unmatched bases: 4. The CDR3 has 13 amino acids. The DNA for the CDR3 is TGTGCCAGCAGCTCAGGGGGGGAAACTGAAGCTTTCTTT. It is translated as CASSSGGETEAFF.

Note on this clone: An end of the junction does not agree with germline; a read error may underlie this. At the DNA level, this CDR3 is encoded by other sequences in the same sample as well. This chain connects TRBV27 to TRBJ2-7, with D hard to call. From germline, CDR1 is MNHEY and CDR2 SMNVEV (reference sequence). The CDR3 sequence is 14 residues long. In DNA, the CDR3 is TGCGCCAGCAGCCAAGATTATAGAGAATACGAGCAGTACTTC. Amino acids: CASSQDYREYEQYF.

This chain uses TRBV5-4 with TRBJ2-7, with 9 bases fitting TRBD1. CDR1 is SGHNT and CDR2 is YYREEE in the germline V gene (reference sequence). J lost 5 bases, V lost 4 bases, and 7 bases had no gene match. This CDR3 has 14 amino acids. CDR3 in amino acids: CASSQPGQGDEQYF. The CDR3 DNA reads TGTGCCAGCAGCCAACCGGGACAGGGTGACGAGCAGTACTTC. Together with reference TRBV5-4 and TRBJ2-7, the CDR3 gives the full variable domain: ETGVTQSPTHLIKTRGQQVTLRCSSQSGHNTVSWYQQALGQGPQFIFQYYREEENGRGNFPPRFSGLQFPNYSSELNVNALELDDSALYLCASSQPGQGDEQYFGPGTRLTVT.

V usage is TRBV30 and J usage is TRBJ2-3; 12 positions agree with TRBD2. This CDR3 spans 19 amino acids. The germline gives CDR1 GTSNPN, CDR2 SVGIG (reference sequence). V gave up 1 base and J gave up 6 bases; unmatched junction bases: 17. The CDR3 loop is CAWSAQNIGLAGPWDTQYF. The CDR3 bases are TGTGCCTGGAGTGCCCAAAACATCGGACTAGCGGGACCCTGGGATACGCAGTATTTT.

This clone has just a few counts. A read error may produce the germline difference seen at one junction end. This same CDR3 is encoded by further DNA sequences in the sample. This chain links TRBV5-1 with TRBJ2-7, with no clear D. The CDR3 totals 14 residues. Germline-derived CDR1 and CDR2 are SGHRS and YFSETQ. The CDR3 loop is CASSYTVNPYEQYF. DNA for the CDR3: TGTGCCAGCAGCTATACAGTTAATCCCTACGAGCAGTACTTC.

The chain carries TRBV9 and TRBJ2-1; the D gene is possibly TRBD2 (6 bases). CDR1 is SGDLS, CDR2 YYNGEE, per germline. CDR3 size: 14 residues. Trimming took 3 bases from V and 4 from J, leaving 11 bases between them. The CDR3 reads CASSASGLYNEQFF. In DNA, the CDR3 is TGTGCCAGCAGCGCCAGCGGGTTGTACAATGAGCAGTTCTTC.

This clone was observed a single time. V usage is TRBV7-9 and J usage is TRBJ2-7; 9 bases align to TRBD1. After removal of 4 bases from V and 5 bases from J, the junction contained 9 bases not matched to a gene. Per the germline V gene, CDR1 is SEHNR and CDR2 is FQNEAQ (reference sequence). This CDR3 comprises 15 residues. The CDR3 sequence is CASSSAGTGMDEQYF. The CDR3 DNA sequence: TGTGCCAGCAGCTCAGCGGGGACAGGGATGGACGAGCAGTACTTC.

The V gene is TRBV27, the J gene TRBJ2-7, with D tentatively TRBD1 (6 bases). The CDR3 loop spans 16 amino acids. Germline CDR1 MNHEY, CDR2 SMNVEV (reference sequence). Trimming pared 3 bases from V and 0 bases from J, leaving 15 bases between. The CDR3 is CASSFDGTDSSYEQYF. The CDR3 DNA sequence: TGTGCCAGCAGTTTTGACGGGACGGACAGCTCCTACGAGCAGTACTTC.

The V and J genes are TRBV28 and TRBJ1-1; D unclear. In germline, CDR1 is MDHEN, CDR2 SYDVKM. The CDR3 spans 15 residues. V lost 2 bases and J 0 bases, leaving 10 bases between the germline ends. CDR3 loop: CASSLNGELNTEAFF. The CDR3 DNA sequence: TGTGCCAGCAGTTTAAACGGGGAACTGAACACTGAAGCTTTCTTT.

The chain joins TRBV27 to TRBJ2-7; D gene uncertain. Germline CDR1 and CDR2: MNHEY and SMNVEV (reference sequence). The CDR3 is made up of 13 amino acids. The ends were cut back, 2 bases at V and 3 bases at J, with 8 bases in the middle. The CDR3 spells CASSLATDYEQYF. CDR3 coding DNA: TGTGCCAGCAGTTTAGCCACAGACTACGAGCAGTACTTC.

The chain joins TRBV27 to TRBJ2-6; 10 positions match TRBD2. The CDR3 extends over 17 amino acids. V shed 6 bases, J shed 0 bases, and the junction held 5 bases outside the gene matches. Germline V lookup: CDR1 MNHEY, CDR2 SMNVEV (reference sequence). CDR3 loop: CASRGASGSSGANVLTF. DNA for the CDR3: TGTGCCAGCAGAGGGGCTAGCGGGAGCTCTGGGGCCAACGTCCTGACTTTC. The variable domain in full, completed from reference TRBV27 and TRBJ2-6, reads EAQVTQNPRYLITVTGKKLTVTCSQNMNHEYMSWYRQDPGLGLRQIYYSMNVEVTDKGDVPEGYKVSRKEKRNFPLILESPSPNQTSLYFCASRGASGSSGANVLTFGAGSRLTVL.

The table lists this clone with a count of one. J is TRBJ2-3 and V is TRBV28, with 12 bases lining up with TRBD2. Per germline, CDR1 MDHEN and CDR2 SYDVKM. Germline trimming cut 4 bases from V and 0 bases from J; bases unmatched to any gene: 5. The CDR3 has 17 amino acids. DNA of the CDR3: TGTGCCAGCAGTTCCAGGACTAGCGGGAAAAGCACAGATACGCAGTATTTT. Its translation: CASSSRTSGKSTDTQYF.

This clone has more than one count but fewer than ten. The V call is TRBV28, the J call TRBJ2-7; TRBD1 matches at 7 bases. The CDR3 covers 15 residues. The J segment lost 2 bases and the V segment lost 5 bases, leaving 9 bases of the junction unmatched. Per the germline V gene, CDR1 is MDHEN and CDR2 is SYDVKM. The CDR3 region has the DNA TGTGCCAGCAGTATCCCTGGACAGGCCACCTACGAGCAGTACTTC. Translated, it gives CASSIPGQATYEQYF. Looking up the rest from reference TRBV28 and TRBJ2-7 gives the full variable domain: DVKVTQSSRYLVKRTGEKVFLECVQDMDHENMFWYRQDPGLGLRLIYFSYDVKMKEKGDIPEGYSVSREKKERFSLILESASTNQTSMYLCASSIPGQATYEQYFGPGTRLTVT.

With respect to this clone: A junction end diverges from the germline sequence, so it may reflect a read error. V is TRBV5-1 and J is TRBJ2-3; 9 bases line up with TRBD2. The CDR3 is made up of 16 amino acids. Germline CDR1 is SGHRS and CDR2 is YFSETQ. The CDR3 bases are TGCGCCAGCAGGTTGGAGGTAGCGGGAGTAACAGATACGCAGTATTTT. This encodes CASRLEVAGVTDTQYF.

CDR3 nucleotides: TGTGCCAGCAGCCGTCGGACAGCGGAGAACACTGAAGCTTTCTTT. This codes for CASSRRTAENTEAFF. V is TRBV7-8 and J is TRBJ1-1; tentative D call: TRBD1 (6 bases). The CDR3 covers 15 residues. Germline V lookup: CDR1 SGHVS, CDR2 FQNEAQ. V dropped 5 bases and J dropped 1 base, with 14 bases sitting between them.

This chain uses TRBV5-4 with TRBJ2-1; 9 bases fit TRBD2. The germline CDR1 and CDR2 sequences are SGHNT and YYREEE (reference sequence). CDR3 length equals 13 residues. V lost 1 base to trimming and J lost 9 bases; unmatched junction nucleotides: 2. This CDR3 reads CASSLLAGVEQFF. CDR3 bases: TGTGCCAGCAGCTTGTTAGCGGGGGTTGAGCAGTTCTTC.

The chain carries TRBV27 and TRBJ2-5, with 7 bases identical to TRBD1. Germline CDR1 is MNHEY and CDR2 is SMNVEV (reference sequence). The CDR3 runs to 13 residues. With 6 bases clipped from V and 1 base from J, the junction kept 2 bases outside the gene matches. The CDR3 DNA follows: TGTGCCAGCAGAAACAGGGGCCAAGAGACCCAGTACTTC. It codes for CASRNRGQETQYF.

V usage is TRBV30 and J usage is TRBJ2-7; 7 bases are shared with TRBD2. V was clipped by 2 bases and J by 6 bases; unmatched bases: 1. CDR1 and CDR2 from the germline V gene are GTSNPN and SVGIG (reference sequence). CDR3 length: 11 residues. The CDR3 coding sequence is TGTGCCTGGAGTTGGGAGGGCGAGCAGTACTTC. Translated, it gives CAWSWEGEQYF.

CDR3 in DNA: TGCGCCAGCAGCCGCGAGAATCAGCCCCAGCATTTT. Translated: CASSRENQPQHF. The genes are TRBV4-1 and TRBJ1-5; D unresolved. The V end lost 4 bases, the J end lost 4 bases, and 5 bases lay between the germline ends. This CDR3 is 12 amino acids long. Germline V gene lookup returns CDR1 MGHRA and CDR2 YSYEKL.

This sequence joins TRBV7-9 and TRBJ2-7, with TRBD2 matching 7 bases. The CDR3 sequence is 14 residues long. V shed 0 bases, J shed 3 bases, and the junction held 2 bases outside the gene matches. In germline, CDR1 is SEHNR, CDR2 FQNEAQ (reference sequence). The CDR3 reads CASSLAGGYYEQYF. The CDR3, as DNA: TGTGCCAGCAGCTTAGCGGGAGGGTACTACGAGCAGTACTTC.

This rearrangement joins TRBV29-1 to TRBJ2-1; 10 bases are a match to TRBD2. The J segment lost 8 bases and the V segment lost 2 bases, leaving 9 bases of the junction unmatched. Per the germline V gene, CDR1 is SQVTM and CDR2 is ANQGSEA. The length of the CDR3 is 15 residues. CDR3 region: CSVEFLAGATHEQFF. The CDR3 DNA reads as TGCAGCGTTGAATTCCTAGCGGGAGCAACCCATGAGCAGTTCTTC.